The following is a T cell receptor beta chain sequence with its context. Other nucleotide sequences from this sample produce the same CDR3. This specimen comes from a study of PD-L1 blockade in urothelial cancer. About the research overall: Analyses were performed on blood at 3 weeks after treatment start (the second dose) and at 6 weeks.

Sequencing used immunoSEQ multiplex PCR; TCRdb keeps in-frame clones, though not all of them. This table holds just over 40,000 clones, about 85% found once. Germline values: CDR1 MGHRA, CDR2 YSYEKL. The CDR3 runs 18 residues. The J segment lost 5 bases and the V segment lost 1 base, leaving 6 bases of the junction unmatched. The time point here: peripheral blood 6 weeks after treatment start. The chain links TRBV4-1 to TRBJ2-2; 14 bases fit TRBD2. The specimen was PBMCs, collected around atezolizumab (anti-PD-L1) treatment. This clonotype originated in a man between 70 and 80 years old with urothelial cancer. CDR3 amino acids: CASSQGGLAGVGTGELFF. Here the CDR3 DNA reads TGCGCCAGCAGCCAAGGGGGACTAGCGGGAGTTGGTACCGGGGAGCTGTTTTTT.